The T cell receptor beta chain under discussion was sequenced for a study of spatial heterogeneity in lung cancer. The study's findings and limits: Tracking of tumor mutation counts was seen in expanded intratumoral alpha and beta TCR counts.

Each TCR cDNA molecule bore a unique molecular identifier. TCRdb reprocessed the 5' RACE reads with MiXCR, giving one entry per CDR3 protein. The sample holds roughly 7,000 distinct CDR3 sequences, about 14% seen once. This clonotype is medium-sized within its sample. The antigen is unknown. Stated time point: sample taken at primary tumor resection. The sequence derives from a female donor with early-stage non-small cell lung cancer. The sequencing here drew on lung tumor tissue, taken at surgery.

This chain's CDR3 is CATSSSSGGQYF. As DNA, the CDR3 is TGTGCCACCAGTTCTTCATCAGGAGGGCAGTATTTT. The chain couples TRBV24-1 to TRBJ2-3; D perhaps matches TRBD2 (5 bases). The CDR3 has 12 residues. Trimming cost V 6 bases and J 11 bases, with 14 bases left between them. Germline CDR1 reads KGHDR; CDR2 reads SFDVKD.